The entry below gives a single TCR beta chain sequence along with its context. The antigen it recognizes is unknown. No quality values exist for individual bases; no much larger clone is one base distant. From a lookup of the germline V gene, CDR1 and CDR2 are KGHSH and LQKENI. The CDR3 contains 16 residues, cysteine and phenylalanine counted. Just CDR3 DNA is preserved here, 48 bases in frame from base 1. Here V drops 4 bases and J drops 8 bases, and the junction holds 14 bases not matched to any gene. TCRbeta CDR3 regions were amplified from genomic DNA using the immunoSEQ Assay, a bias-controlled multiplex PCR. For the original study's pipeline: Within the assay, amplification of reference gene primers was used to estimate how many nucleated cells each sample contained. To quantify the absolute abundance of each unique TCRbeta CDR3 rearrangement, sequence reads were collapsed and filtered. For each sample, productive Simpson clonality was calculated as the square root of Simpson's diversity index over productive rearrangements. The source is immuneACCESS, and TCRdb retained only in-frame sequences with V and J called. Part of the clones is not carried over; for the studies checked, unresolved V genes explain less than half of this, and the remainder is unexplained. V and J calls and clone size come straight from that table; D and trimming were deduced from the DNA. Here the sample has roughly 400,000 clones; around 87% occur a single time. The ten largest account for about 2.3% of the sample.

These data originate in a study of blood T cell repertoires in COVID-19 (dated by TCRdb to 2018 to 2020). About the full investigation: Samples covering the acute and convalescent phases of COVID-19 were provided by collaborators in the United States, Italy and Spain. The material from the prospective study consisted of cDNA or gDNA derived from T cells, B-cell-depleted T cells, or PBMCs. The repertoires were made available in a free public database intended to serve as a resource for research on the immune response to SARS-CoV-2. Deeply sampled blood TCRbeta repertoires from subjects exposed to, actively infected with, or recovered from COVID-19 were included in the dataset. Where available, HLA class I and class II types were taken from metadata supplied by the sample provider and were not determined by assay-based typing. The samples were drawn from two sources: the first 160 participants of the ongoing ImmuneRACE study, and 1,000 to 1,500 subjects contributed by 6 global collaborators. The sample metadata nearly always contained a de-identified subject ID, COVID-19 status, age in years and sex. What the study reported, not specific to this receptor: Clinical and demographic metadata were provided uncurated, with the amount varying by source and participant.

In Seattle, one collaborating source enrolled patients while the infection was active and tracked those patients longitudinally over the course of disease. The collaborating institutions used their own protocols to collect whole blood in K2EDTA tubes. For TCRbeta analysis, collaborators shipped samples as frozen whole blood, isolated PBMCs, or DNA extracted from either of those sample types. This TCR derives from a woman aged 60-70 years with COVID-19, enrolled during active disease. Here the chain combines TRBV18 and TRBJ1-2; TRBD1 agrees with 9 junctional bases. Sequenced material: peripheral blood. The nucleotide sequence reads as follows: TGTGCCAGCTCACAAAGTCCCACAGGGGGCGTCGTCGGCTACACCTTC. Its coded protein is CASSQSPTGGVVGYTF.